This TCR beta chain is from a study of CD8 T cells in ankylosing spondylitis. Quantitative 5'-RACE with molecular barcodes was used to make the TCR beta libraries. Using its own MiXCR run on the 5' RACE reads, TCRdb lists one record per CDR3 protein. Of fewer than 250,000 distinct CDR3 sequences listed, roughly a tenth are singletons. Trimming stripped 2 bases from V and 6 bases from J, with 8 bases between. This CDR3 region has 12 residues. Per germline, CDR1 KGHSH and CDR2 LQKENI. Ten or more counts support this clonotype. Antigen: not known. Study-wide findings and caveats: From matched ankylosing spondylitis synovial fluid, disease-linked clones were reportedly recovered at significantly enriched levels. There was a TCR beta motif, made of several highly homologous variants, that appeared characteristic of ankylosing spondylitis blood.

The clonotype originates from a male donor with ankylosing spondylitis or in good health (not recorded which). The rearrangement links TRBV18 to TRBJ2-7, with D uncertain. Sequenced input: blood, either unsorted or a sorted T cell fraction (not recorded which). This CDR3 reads CASSPGFPEQYF. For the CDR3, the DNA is TGTGCCAGCTCACCAGGGTTCCCCGAGCAGTACTTC. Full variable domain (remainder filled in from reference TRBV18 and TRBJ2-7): NAGVMQNPRHLVRRRGQEARLRCSPMKGHSHVYWYRQLPEEGLKFMVYLQKENIIDESGMPKERFSAEFPKEGPSILRIQQVVRGDSAAYFCASSPGFPEQYFGPGTRLTVT.